The subject of this entry is one T cell receptor beta chain. Its antigen is unknown. No qualities accompany the bases; no much larger clone lies one base away. The immunoSEQ Assay, a bias-controlled multiplex PCR, was used to amplify TCRbeta CDR3 regions from genomic DNA. Turning to the authors' computational methods: Within the assay, amplification of reference gene primers was used to estimate how many nucleated cells each sample contained. To quantify the absolute abundance of each unique TCRbeta CDR3 rearrangement, sequence reads were collapsed and filtered. Productive Simpson clonality was computed per sample as the square root of Simpson's diversity index over productive rearrangements. Sourced from immuneACCESS, this table was stored by TCRdb with only in-frame sequences that have V and J called. A share of the clones is absent; for the studies checked, an unresolved V gene accounts for under half, and the remainder has no known explanation. The V and J calls and clone size are taken from that table; D and trimming were inferred from the DNA. This sample has around 200,000 clones in its table, and about 85% of those were observed once. Around a sixth of the sample is held by the ten biggest clonotypes.

This sample stems from a study of blood T cell repertoires in COVID-19 (TCRdb year 2020). In terms of the full investigation: Samples from collaborators originated in the United States, Italy and Spain and spanned both the acute and convalescent phases of COVID-19. The prospective study material was composed of cDNA or gDNA derived from T cells, B-cell-depleted T cells, or PBMCs. Deeply sampled blood TCRbeta repertoires from subjects exposed to, actively infected with, or recovered from COVID-19 were included in the dataset. A freely available public database, intended as a resource for researchers studying the immune response to SARS-CoV-2, is where the repertoires were released. Samples were obtained from the ongoing ImmuneRACE study (first 160 participants) and from about 1,300 subjects provided by 6 global collaborators. A de-identified subject ID, COVID-19 status, age in years and sex were almost always included in the sample metadata. Where available, HLA class I and class II types were taken from metadata supplied by the sample provider and were not determined by assay-based typing.

Enrolling through a virtual design, the prospective study's participants ranged in age from roughly 18 to 100 years and lived across roughly 23 United States geographic areas. In the prospective study, participants were assigned to cohorts based on the clinical history participants reported in a screening survey and a study questionnaire. For ImmuneRACE Cohort 3, a participant was defined as recovered based on two consecutive negative NP/OP PCR tests, clearance by a healthcare professional, or resolution of symptoms. In the prospective study, whole blood, serum and a nasopharyngeal or oropharyngeal swab were collected from each participant by mobile phlebotomists. Over a roughly 2-month period, participants in the prospective study had the option of providing additional blood draws and questionnaires. Prospective study blood samples were shipped either frozen or at room temperature before DNA extraction.

The investigation overall reported the following: The quantity of clinical and demographic metadata differed by source and by participant and was supplied without curation.

Trimming removed 0 bases from V and 4 bases from J, leaving 11 bases between the germline ends. From a lookup of the germline V gene, CDR1 and CDR2 are SGDLS and YYNGEE. Reading from cysteine to phenylalanine, the CDR3 counts 16 amino acids. CDR3 DNA is the only sequence kept; it has 48 bases, read in frame from the first base. The sequence came from a man in his forties or fifties who had recovered from COVID-19. The chain is assembled from TRBV9 and TRBJ1-6; TRBD1 is perhaps the D gene, given 5 matching bases. Sequencing was carried out using PBMCs or T cells enriched from blood (not recorded which). The bases are TGTGCCAGCAGCGTAGAAGCCGGGGGGTATAATTCACCCCTCCACTTT. This encodes CASSVEAGGYNSPLHF.